The present T cell receptor (beta chain) was sequenced within a study of identifying expanded T cells in peripheral blood. Overall study findings and caveats: Across healthy donors, higher total template counts meant significantly greater roughly 2-week count variance.

Germline V gene lookup returns CDR1 MDHEN and CDR2 SYDVKM. This CDR3 region has 16 residues. The germline V and J ends were trimmed by 6 bases and 7 bases, with 22 bases remaining between them. Comments on this clone: Its antigen is currently unknown.

Generated by immunoSEQ multiplex PCR, the TCRdb table keeps only in-frame clones and is missing some. The table records about 98,000 clones, about nine tenths of them present only once. The receptor was isolated from a person aged 18 to 69 in good health. The chain employs TRBV28 and TRBJ2-1, with D unresolved. The sample comprised blood. The CDR3 is CASSAYYRPDGNEQFF. CDR3 bases: TGTGCCAGCAGCGCCTACTACCGGCCGGACGGGAATGAGCAGTTCTTC.